Listed here are 20 T cell receptor beta chains from one sample, sequenced in a study of blood T cell repertoires in COVID-19. Libraries were prepared by immunoSEQ multiplex PCR; TCRdb keeps only in-frame clonotypes and omits some of them. Here the sample spans over 85,000 clones, 86% being singletons. The sample consisted of peripheral blood. Every receptor here comes from a man between 60 and 70 years old with acute or convalescent COVID-19.

This clone came up a few times. The rearrangement joins TRBV28 to TRBJ1-2, with a tentative D call TRBD1 (5 bases). The germline V gene encodes CDR1 MDHEN and CDR2 SYDVKM. The CDR3 contains 12 residues. With 2 bases removed from V and 8 bases from J, the gap between germline ends came to 9 bases. DNA of the CDR3: TGTGCCAGCAGTTTACTCAGGGCGGGCTACACCTTC. Protein: CASSLLRAGYTF.

The chain carries TRBV12-3 or TRBV12-4 and TRBJ1-3; 8 positions match TRBD1. Trimming cost V 6 bases and J 7 bases; bases outside gene matches: 5. CDR3 length equals 13 residues. CDR3 protein: CASRATGVNTIYF. In DNA form, the CDR3 reads TGTGCCAGCAGGGCGACAGGGGTGAACACCATATATTTT.

This clone was seen only once. V usage is TRBV6-2 or TRBV6-3 and J usage is TRBJ1-4; no definite D call. The CDR3 extends over 13 amino acids. Between the trimmed V and J ends, which lost 0 bases and 8 bases, there was a span of 7 bases. CDR1 and CDR2 (germline): MNHEY, SVGEGT. The CDR3 nucleotides read TGTGCCAGCAGTTACTCCGGCGGGGAAAAACTGTTTTTT. The encoded protein is CASSYSGGEKLFF.

The chain is built from TRBV2 and TRBJ1-5; a weak D match, TRBD1 (5 bases). The CDR3 sequence is 15 residues long. Germline assignment: CDR1 SNHLY and CDR2 FYNNEI. Deletions cut 1 base from V and 3 bases from J, with 10 bases between. The CDR3 DNA follows: TGTGCCAGCAGTGAAGAACTGGGGCACAATCAGCCCCAGCATTTT. Amino acids: CASSEELGHNQPQHF.

V is TRBV19 and J is TRBJ2-7; possible D gene TRBD2, 5 bases. Germline lookup yields CDR1 LNHDA and CDR2 SQIVND (reference sequence). Trimming shortened V by 6 bases and J by 11 bases, and 20 bases separated the two germline ends. This CDR3 has 13 amino acids. As DNA, the CDR3 is TGTGCCAGTAGCCCTAAGGTGGGAGTAGAAAAGTACTTC. The encoded protein is CASSPKVGVEKYF.

The chain is built from TRBV5-6 and TRBJ2-4; maybe TRBD1 (6 bases). The V gene lost 4 bases and the J gene lost 3 bases, with 14 bases spanning the gap. The CDR3 is 15 residues long. The V gene's germline CDR1 is SGHDT and CDR2 YYEEEE. The CDR3, as DNA: TGTGCCAGCAGCCTGAATAGGGGGAACAAAAACATTCAGTACTTC. Protein sequence: CASSLNRGNKNIQYF. The full variable domain, completed using reference TRBV5-6 and TRBJ2-4, is DAGVTQSPTHLIKTRGQQVTLRCSPKSGHDTVSWYQQALGQGPQFIFQYYEEEERQRGNFPDRFSGHQFPNYSSELNVNALLLGDSALYLCASSLNRGNKNIQYFGAGTRLSVL.

This chain links TRBV5-1 with TRBJ2-1; D might be TRBD2 (6 bases). The CDR3 is made up of 15 amino acids. Trimming left V 4 bases short and J 1 base short, with 12 bases between. Germline V gene lookup returns CDR1 SGHRS and CDR2 YFSETQ. CDR3 bases: TGCGCCAGCAGCCCTCTGGCGGGATCCTACAATGAGCAGTTCTTC. It codes for CASSPLAGSYNEQFF.

V and J are TRBV6-5 and TRBJ2-2, with 7 bases fitting TRBD1. The CDR3 totals 15 residues. J gave up 0 bases and V 4 bases, and 2 bases lay outside the gene matches. Germline-derived CDR1 and CDR2 are MNHEY and SVGAGI. CDR3 nucleotide sequence: TGTGCCAGCAGTTCCGGGACAGCGAACACCGGGGAGCTGTTTTTT. It encodes CASSSGTANTGELFF.

The chain combines TRBV30 with TRBJ1-5; D possibly corresponds to TRBD1 (6 bases). Deletions cut 1 base from V and 1 base from J, with 11 bases between. Germline lookup yields CDR1 GTSNPN and CDR2 SVGIG (reference sequence). This CDR3 comprises 15 residues. As DNA, the CDR3 is TGTGCCTGGAGTGGAAACAGGGAAAGCAATCAGCCCCAGCATTTT. It encodes CAWSGNRESNQPQHF.

This chain links TRBV27 with TRBJ1-5, with a weak D call TRBD1 (5 bases). CDR3 length equals 14 residues. The germline gives CDR1 MNHEY, CDR2 SMNVEV (reference sequence). The germline V and J ends were trimmed by 5 bases and 4 bases, with 12 bases remaining between them. The CDR3 protein is CASSAIGGNQPQHF. Here the CDR3 DNA reads TGTGCCAGCAGTGCGATCGGGGGTAATCAGCCCCAGCATTTT.

This clone was counted between two and nine times. The chain recombines TRBV5-5 with TRBJ1-1; TRBD1 matches at 9 bases. Per germline, CDR1 SGHKS and CDR2 YYEKEE (reference sequence). Trimming cost V 5 bases and J 11 bases; bases outside gene matches: 7. The CDR3 is 12 residues long. The CDR3 DNA sequence: TGTGCCAGCAGTTACGACAGGGGGGCCGCTTTCTTT. This codes for CASSYDRGAAFF.

The chain joins TRBV12-5 to TRBJ2-3, with TRBD2 as a possible D gene (6 bases). With 3 bases removed from V and 1 base from J, the gap between germline ends came to 8 bases. This CDR3 comprises 14 residues. The V gene's germline CDR1 is LGHNT and CDR2 FRNRAP. DNA for the CDR3: TGTGCTAGTGGTTTATGGGGGGGCACAGATACGCAGTATTTT. This encodes CASGLWGGTDTQYF.

The V call is TRBV7-2, the J call TRBJ2-1, with TRBD2 matching 7 bases. Germline V gene lookup returns CDR1 SGHTA and CDR2 FQGNSA. CDR3 length: 18 residues. V trimming: 4 bases; J trimming: 1 base; junction bases outside the gene matches: 13. CDR3 in amino acids: CASSYPGRERDSYNEQFF. CDR3 in DNA: TGTGCCAGCAGCTACCCCGGCCGGGAGCGGGATTCCTACAATGAGCAGTTCTTC.

This chain links TRBV5-1 with TRBJ1-2, with 7 nucleotides matching TRBD1. This CDR3 is built from 15 residues. The germline gives CDR1 SGHRS, CDR2 YFSETQ. Trimming cost V 6 bases and J 6 bases; bases outside gene matches: 14. CDR3 sequence reads: CASTRGGQFLDGYTF. The CDR3 nucleotides read TGCGCCAGCACCCGGGGGGGACAGTTCTTAGATGGCTACACCTTC. The full variable domain, with the rest looked up from reference TRBV5-1 and TRBJ1-2, is KAGVTQTPRYLIKTRGQQVTLSCSPISGHRSVSWYQQTPGQGLQFLFEYFSETQRNKGNFPGRFSGRQFSNSRSEMNVSTLELGDSALYLCASTRGGQFLDGYTFGSGTRLTVV.

The chain uses TRBV20-1 and TRBJ1-2; D not certain. The V end was cut by 3 bases, the J end by 7 bases, with 12 bases between. From germline, CDR1 is DFQATT and CDR2 SNEGSKA (reference sequence). This CDR3 contains 12 residues. The CDR3 DNA sequence: TGCAGTGCTAGTTACGGAGCCGTTGGCTACACCTTC. It codes for CSASYGAVGYTF.

The rearrangement links TRBV4-1 to TRBJ1-4; tentative D call: TRBD1 (5 bases). CDR3 length: 17 amino acids. The germline V gene encodes CDR1 MGHRA and CDR2 YSYEKL. With 3 bases removed from V and 4 bases from J, the gap between germline ends came to 18 bases. As DNA, the CDR3 is TGCGCCAGCAGCCAGTTGGTTGGGGCGGCTTATAATGAAAAACTGTTTTTT. Its protein is CASSQLVGAAYNEKLFF.

The chain uses TRBV15 and TRBJ1-4, with TRBD1 matching over 7 bases. Germline V gene sequence: CDR1 LNHNV, CDR2 YYDKDF (reference sequence). J was trimmed by 4 bases and V by 6 bases; bases with no gene match: 8. This CDR3 is 15 amino acids long. The CDR3 protein is CATSLMGQSNEKLFF. The CDR3 DNA sequence: TGTGCCACCAGTCTGATGGGACAGAGTAATGAAAAACTGTTTTTT.

V gene TRBV20-1 combines with J gene TRBJ2-1; no reliable D call. The CDR3 length is 11 residues. The ends were cut back, 4 bases at V and 2 bases at J, with 3 bases in the middle. Germline V gene sequence: CDR1 DFQATT, CDR2 SNEGSKA (reference sequence). CDR3 amino acids: CSANTYNEQFF. The DNA of the CDR3 is TGCAGTGCTAACACCTACAATGAGCAGTTCTTC.

The chain uses TRBV30 and TRBJ2-7, with D perhaps matching TRBD2 (6 bases). V shed 2 bases and J shed 3 bases, with 8 bases lying between them. Looked up from germline, CDR1 is GTSNPN and CDR2 is SVGIG (reference sequence). The CDR3 is made up of 12 amino acids. CDR3 DNA sequence: TGTGCCTGGAGTTTCGGGAGCTACGAGCAGTACTTC. This translates into CAWSFGSYEQYF.

This clone was recorded once. The CDR3 sequence is CASSYLGEETQYF. CDR3 coding DNA: TGTGCCAGCAGTTACTTGGGAGAGGAGACCCAGTACTTC. The chain is built from TRBV6-2 or TRBV6-3 and TRBJ2-5; TRBD2 is a possible D gene (5 bases). The length of the CDR3 is 13 residues. The germline CDR1 and CDR2 sequences are MNHEY and SVGEGT. V lost 1 base and J lost 5, with 8 bases in between.